The 32 T cell receptor beta chains reported below all come from one sample, sequenced in a study of blood T cell repertoires in COVID-19. Generated by immunoSEQ multiplex PCR, the TCRdb table keeps only in-frame clones and is missing some. The sample contains over 100,000 clones, 91% of which appear only once. Sequenced sample: peripheral blood. The source of these receptors is a human donor in a cohort sampled during active COVID-19.

This clone has just one count. The chain joins TRBV19 to TRBJ2-3; 7 bases are a match to TRBD2. Per germline, CDR1 LNHDA and CDR2 SQIVND (reference sequence). The CDR3 is 15 amino acids. V gave up 5 bases and J gave up 0 bases; unmatched junction bases: 5. CDR3 bases: TGTGCCAGTAGTCCAAGACTAGCTAGCACAGATACGCAGTATTTT. Translation gives CASSPRLASTDTQYF.

This rearrangement joins TRBV29-1 to TRBJ2-1; 8 bases align to TRBD2. The ends lost 1 base at V and 9 bases at J; junction bases unmatched: 17. Germline CDR1 is SQVTM and CDR2 is ANQGSEA. This CDR3 region has 17 residues. The CDR3 spells CSVEATLSGAGVGEQFF. The CDR3 DNA reads TGCAGCGTTGAAGCAACTTTAAGTGGAGCGGGAGTTGGTGAGCAGTTCTTC.

This clone was seen only once. V usage is TRBV19 and J usage is TRBJ2-2; D not certain. Germline V gene lookup returns CDR1 LNHDA and CDR2 SQIVND (reference sequence). The CDR3 runs to 13 residues. The V gene lost 3 bases and the J gene lost 5 bases, with 7 bases spanning the gap. The CDR3 sequence is CASSISKTGELFF. The DNA for the CDR3 is TGTGCCAGTAGTATTAGTAAGACCGGGGAGCTGTTTTTT.

This clone was detected once. The gene calls are TRBV28 and TRBJ1-1; possible D gene TRBD1, 5 bases. The CDR3 contains 13 residues. The germline V and J ends were trimmed by 5 bases and 1 base, with 8 bases remaining between them. Germline lookup yields CDR1 MDHEN and CDR2 SYDVKM. The CDR3 here is CASSLTANTEAFF. CDR3 bases: TGTGCCAGCAGTCTGACAGCGAACACTGAAGCTTTCTTT.

Concerning this clone itself: The sample holds other DNA sequences that translate to the same CDR3. This chain uses TRBV18 with TRBJ2-7, with 7 bases fitting TRBD1. Germline trimming cut 6 bases from V and 4 bases from J; bases unmatched to any gene: 9. Germline V lookup: CDR1 KGHSH, CDR2 LQKENI. The CDR3 totals 14 residues. CDR3 sequence reads: CASSLQGNWYEQYF. The CDR3 region has the DNA TGTGCCAGCTCGCTACAGGGGAATTGGTACGAGCAGTACTTC.

The rearrangement uses TRBV7-2 and TRBJ2-3; 9 bases align to TRBD2. The CDR3 runs to 16 residues. CDR1 SGHTA and CDR2 FQGNSA come from the germline V gene. V gave up 4 bases and J gave up 1 base; unmatched junction bases: 6. CDR3 DNA: TGTGCCAGCAGCTCCTCTCGACTAGCGGGCACAGATACGCAGTATTTT. Residues: CASSSSRLAGTDTQYF.

The V and J genes are TRBV30 and TRBJ1-4; possibly TRBD1 for D (6 bases). Per germline, CDR1 GTSNPN and CDR2 SVGIG (reference sequence). The CDR3 consists of 14 residues. With 6 bases removed from V and 3 bases from J, the gap between germline ends came to 14 bases. In DNA form, the CDR3 reads TGTGCCTGCCAGAGGGACATGCCTAATGAAAAACTGTTTTTT. It is translated as CACQRDMPNEKLFF.

This chain's CDR3 is CASSLGGRHNEQFF. CDR3 DNA: TGTGCCAGCAGCTTGGGCGGGAGGCATAATGAGCAGTTCTTC. The V and J genes are TRBV7-6 and TRBJ2-1; 8 nucleotides agree with TRBD2. The germline gives CDR1 SGHVS, CDR2 FNYEAQ. The CDR3 has 14 amino acids. V trimming: 3 bases; J trimming: 7 bases; junction bases outside the gene matches: 5.

The chain couples TRBV9 to TRBJ2-3; 9 bases are a match to TRBD2. There are 15 residues in the CDR3. From germline, CDR1 is SGDLS and CDR2 YYNGEE. Unmatched junction bases numbered 7, after V lost 4 bases and J lost 4 bases. This CDR3 is CASSPASGMSDTQYF. Written as DNA, the CDR3 is TGTGCCAGCAGCCCCGCTAGCGGGATGTCAGATACGCAGTATTTT.

The chain carries TRBV30 and TRBJ2-7; a weak D match, TRBD1 (6 bases). Trimming pared 0 bases from V and 5 bases from J, leaving 11 bases between. Germline CDR1 GTSNPN, CDR2 SVGIG (reference sequence). There are 13 residues in the CDR3. The CDR3 is CAWSVGARNEQYF. The CDR3 DNA is TGTGCCTGGAGTGTGGGGGCCCGAAACGAGCAGTACTTC.

The CDR3 region is CAWRSTEGVRKKLFF. Here the CDR3 DNA reads TGTGCCTGGAGATCGACTGAGGGGGTTAGAAAAAAACTGTTTTTT. J is TRBJ1-4 and V is TRBV30, with D perhaps TRBD1 (6 bases). CDR3 length: 15 amino acids. Germline V gene lookup returns CDR1 GTSNPN and CDR2 SVGIG (reference sequence). Deletions cut 3 bases from V and 9 bases from J, with 20 bases between.

This rearrangement joins TRBV7-9 to TRBJ2-7; D not resolved. This CDR3 comprises 13 residues. Germline CDR1 is SEHNR and CDR2 is FQNEAQ (reference sequence). The germline V and J ends were trimmed by 5 bases and 3 bases, with 11 bases remaining between them. CDR3 nucleotides: TGTGCCAGCAGCCGGGTCCGCGACTACGAGCAGTACTTC. Protein sequence: CASSRVRDYEQYF. Supplemented by reference TRBV7-9 and TRBJ2-7, the full variable domain reads DTGVSQNPRHKITKRGQNVTFRCDPISEHNRLYWYRQTLGQGPEFLTYFQNEAQLEKSRLLSDRFSAERPKGSFSTLEIQRTEQGDSAMYLCASSRVRDYEQYFGPGTRLTVT.

This clone was observed a single time. This chain joins TRBV9 and TRBJ1-2; D is possibly TRBD1 (5 bases). This CDR3 comprises 12 residues. Trimming cost V 3 bases and J 6 bases, with 9 bases left between them. Germline lookup yields CDR1 SGDLS and CDR2 YYNGEE. The CDR3 coding sequence is TGTGCCAGCAGCGCTATCAGGGATGGCTACACCTTC. This gives the protein CASSAIRDGYTF. Complete variable domain (other parts from reference TRBV9 and TRBJ1-2): DSGVTQTPKHLITATGQRVTLRCSPRSGDLSVYWYQQSLDQGLQFLIQYYNGEERAKGNILERFSAQQFPDLHSELNLSSLELGDSALYFCASSAIRDGYTFGSGTRLTVV.

The V gene is TRBV28, the J gene TRBJ2-2; 8 bases agree with TRBD1. The CDR3 contains 16 residues. J gave up 5 bases and V 5 bases, and 10 bases lay outside the gene matches. Germline V gene sequence: CDR1 MDHEN, CDR2 SYDVKM. CDR3 amino acids: CASSLWSGGDTGELFF. CDR3 nucleotides: TGTGCCAGCAGTCTCTGGTCAGGGGGCGATACCGGGGAGCTGTTTTTT. Full variable domain (remainder filled in from reference TRBV28 and TRBJ2-2): DVKVTQSSRYLVKRTGEKVFLECVQDMDHENMFWYRQDPGLGLRLIYFSYDVKMKEKGDIPEGYSVSREKKERFSLILESASTNQTSMYLCASSLWSGGDTGELFFGEGSRLTVL.

The chain couples TRBV19 to TRBJ2-5; tentatively, D is TRBD1 (6 bases). Germline V gives CDR1 LNHDA, CDR2 SQIVND (reference sequence). This CDR3 region has 13 residues. Trimming removed 4 bases from V and 2 bases from J, with 8 bases in between. CDR3 DNA sequence: TGTGCCAGTAGTACAGGGGCTCAAGAGACCCAGTACTTC. Its protein product is CASSTGAQETQYF.

The chain uses TRBV6-5 and TRBJ1-6, with a possible D match to TRBD1 (6 bases). The CDR3 spans 13 residues. Germline loops: CDR1 MNHEY, CDR2 SVGAGI. The V gene lost 6 bases and the J gene lost 8 bases, with 11 bases spanning the gap. The CDR3 coding sequence is TGTGCCAGCAGCCGGACAGTCGATTCACCCCTCCACTTT. Amino acid sequence: CASSRTVDSPLHF.

V and J are TRBV9 and TRBJ2-7; 9 nucleotides agree with TRBD1. The CDR3 is made up of 16 amino acids. The germline gives CDR1 SGDLS, CDR2 YYNGEE. V dropped 2 bases and J dropped 3; count of bases not matched to a gene: 9. The CDR3 region has the DNA TGTGCCAGCAGCGTTTCTGCCGGGACAGGGATCTACGAGCAGTACTTC. Its translation: CASSVSAGTGIYEQYF. The full variable domain, in which reference TRBV9 and TRBJ2-7 provide the parts outside the CDR3, is DSGVTQTPKHLITATGQRVTLRCSPRSGDLSVYWYQQSLDQGLQFLIQYYNGEERAKGNILERFSAQQFPDLHSELNLSSLELGDSALYFCASSVSAGTGIYEQYFGPGTRLTVT.

The CDR3 protein is CASSLSGGFEQYF. As DNA, the CDR3 is TGTGCCAGCAGTTTATCCGGGGGGTTCGAGCAGTACTTC. The rearrangement links TRBV27 to TRBJ2-7, with 7 bases that match TRBD2. Losses at the gene ends were 0 bases for V and 6 bases for J; bases not matched to a gene: 2. The CDR3 spans 13 residues. The V gene's germline CDR1 is MNHEY and CDR2 SMNVEV (reference sequence).

The chain employs TRBV7-9 and TRBJ2-7; perhaps TRBD2 as D (5 bases). The CDR3 has 15 amino acids. Germline V gene lookup returns CDR1 SEHNR and CDR2 FQNEAQ (reference sequence). Trimming took 2 bases from V and 1 from J, leaving 12 bases between them. CDR3 nucleotide sequence: TGTGCCAGCAGCTTAACTAGTCAAGCTTCCTACGAGCAGTACTTC. This encodes CASSLTSQASYEQYF.

This chain uses TRBV4-1 with TRBJ2-5; D is undetermined. V lost 3 bases and J lost 5, with 4 bases in between. The CDR3 spans 11 residues. Germline CDR1 MGHRA, CDR2 YSYEKL. The CDR3 nucleotides read TGCGCCAGCAGCCACTATGAGACCCAGTACTTC. It specifies CASSHYETQYF.

In its sample, this clone was seen once. The chain carries TRBV25-1 and TRBJ2-3; 11 nucleotides align to TRBD2. CDR1 MGHDK and CDR2 SYGVNS come from the germline V gene. This CDR3 has 14 amino acids. After removal of 6 bases from V and 5 bases from J, the junction contained 4 bases not matched to a gene. The CDR3 spells CASRLAGGVDTQYF. CDR3 bases: TGTGCCAGCAGGCTAGCGGGAGGAGTAGATACGCAGTATTTT.

The genes are TRBV7-9 and TRBJ2-7, with D hard to call. V lost 4 bases and J lost 3, with 7 bases in between. Germline CDR1 and CDR2: SEHNR and FQNEAQ (reference sequence). CDR3 length: 12 amino acids. CDR3 DNA sequence: TGTGCCAGCAGCTCGATAGACTACGAGCAGTACTTC. This codes for CASSSIDYEQYF.

The chain joins TRBV5-4 to TRBJ2-1; 13 positions match TRBD2. Trimming at V came to 0 bases and at J to 2 bases, leaving 8 bases not matched to a gene. Germline V gene sequence: CDR1 SGHNT, CDR2 YYREEE (reference sequence). The CDR3 extends over 19 amino acids. The CDR3 protein is CASSLAGLAGEPPYNEQFF. The CDR3 DNA reads TGTGCCAGCAGCTTGGCAGGACTAGCGGGGGAGCCCCCCTACAATGAGCAGTTCTTC.

This sequence joins TRBV11-3 and TRBJ1-2, with D tentatively TRBD1 (6 bases). CDR1 and CDR2 from the germline V gene are SGHNT and YENEEA. Trimming cost V 2 bases and J 1 base, with 14 bases left between them. This CDR3 comprises 16 residues. Here the CDR3 DNA reads TGTGCCAGCAGCTTAAACACGGACAGCCTTAACTATGGCTACACCTTC. Translating gives CASSLNTDSLNYGYTF.

This rearrangement joins TRBV19 to TRBJ2-2; D possibly corresponds to TRBD1 (6 bases). The V end lost 11 bases, the J end lost 5 bases, and 18 bases lay between the germline ends. The CDR3 is 14 amino acids. CDR1 is LNHDA, CDR2 SQIVND, per germline (reference sequence). For the CDR3, the DNA is TGTGCCGTAGACATGACAGGACGAACCGGGGAGCTGTTTTTT. It translates to CAVDMTGRTGELFF. Full variable domain (outside the CDR3, taken from reference TRBV19 and TRBJ2-2): DGGITQSPKYLFRKEGQNVTLSCEQNLNHDAMYWYRQDPGQGLRLIYYSQIVNDFQKGDIAEGYSVSREKKESFPLTVTSAQKNPTAFYLCAVDMTGRTGELFFGEGSRLTVL.

This chain links TRBV5-4 with TRBJ2-2; tentative D call: TRBD2 (5 bases). The CDR3 is made up of 15 amino acids. V dropped 9 bases and J dropped 2 bases, with 17 bases sitting between them. Germline V gene sequence: CDR1 SGHNT, CDR2 YYREEE (reference sequence). The CDR3 sequence: CATKSTGINTGELFF. CDR3 coding DNA: TGTGCCACAAAATCGACGGGAATTAACACCGGGGAGCTGTTTTTT. Based on the CDR3 plus reference TRBV5-4 and TRBJ2-2, the full variable domain is ETGVTQSPTHLIKTRGQQVTLRCSSQSGHNTVSWYQQALGQGPQFIFQYYREEENGRGNFPPRFSGLQFPNYSSELNVNALELDDSALYLCATKSTGINTGELFFGEGSRLTVL.

The chain links TRBV28 to TRBJ2-2; TRBD1 is a possible D gene (6 bases). The CDR3 totals 18 residues. The germline V gene encodes CDR1 MDHEN and CDR2 SYDVKM. Trimming cost V 4 bases and J 5 bases, with 23 bases left between them. CDR3 sequence: CASSSDRDPGVGTGELFF. DNA of the CDR3: TGTGCCAGCAGTTCGGACCGGGACCCAGGGGTTGGTACCGGGGAGCTGTTTTTT. Looking up the rest from reference TRBV28 and TRBJ2-2 gives the full variable domain: DVKVTQSSRYLVKRTGEKVFLECVQDMDHENMFWYRQDPGLGLRLIYFSYDVKMKEKGDIPEGYSVSREKKERFSLILESASTNQTSMYLCASSSDRDPGVGTGELFFGEGSRLTVL.

J is TRBJ1-2 and V is TRBV28; no firm D call. This CDR3 contains 11 residues. The germline V and J ends were trimmed by 5 bases and 8 bases, with 9 bases remaining between them. Germline CDR1 and CDR2: MDHEN and SYDVKM. CDR3 nucleotide sequence: TGTGCCAGCAGTACACAGTGGGGCTACACCTTC. This encodes CASSTQWGYTF.

The chain uses TRBV6-5 and TRBJ2-3; 9 nucleotides line up with TRBD1. The J segment lost 4 bases and the V segment lost 0 bases, leaving 2 bases of the junction unmatched. The CDR3 has 15 residues. Per the germline V gene, CDR1 is MNHEY and CDR2 is SVGAGI. The CDR3 DNA follows: TGTGCCAGCAGTTACTCCCGGACAGGGGCAGATACGCAGTATTTT. Protein: CASSYSRTGADTQYF.

The chain joins TRBV24-1 to TRBJ2-5; 11 bases map to TRBD1. Germline trimming cut 7 bases from V and 5 bases from J; bases unmatched to any gene: 5. Germline V gene sequence: CDR1 KGHDR, CDR2 SFDVKD. This CDR3 has 14 residues. The CDR3 sequence: CATSRTGGGETQYF. The DNA for the CDR3 is TGTGCCACCAGCCGGACAGGGGGCGGGGAGACCCAGTACTTC.

A few counts support this clone. This rearrangement joins TRBV19 to TRBJ2-1; the D is unclear. Trimming took off 3 bases at V and 3 bases at J, with 9 bases between the two ends. Germline V CDR1 and CDR2: LNHDA, SQIVND (reference sequence). The CDR3 spans 14 residues. CDR3 sequence reads: CASSIDGDYNEQFF. CDR3 DNA: TGTGCCAGTAGTATCGATGGAGACTACAATGAGCAGTTCTTC.

The CDR3 bases are TGCGCCAGCAGCCAAGCCCCCCGAGATGTGACAGAACACTACAATGAGCAGTTCTTC. Translated, it gives CASSQAPRDVTEHYNEQFF. This chain connects TRBV4-3 to TRBJ2-1, with D possibly TRBD1 on 5 matching bases. Per the germline V gene, CDR1 is LGHNA and CDR2 is YSLEER. There are 19 residues in the CDR3. V lost 1 base and J 3 bases, leaving 22 bases between the germline ends.